This TCR beta chain was obtained from a study of radiotherapy plus CTLA-4 blockade in lung cancer (dated 2018 in TCRdb). At the level of the whole study: Among the enrolled patients, 15% to 20% had an objective response, and 31% reached disease control.

Overall study outcomes, separate from this receptor: After treatment with radiotherapy and ipilimumab, TCR clones that originated in tumors expanded in peripheral blood. The strongest predictors of response were reported to be early dynamic shifts in blood T cell clones along with a rise in serum interferon-beta following radiation.

Relative to germline, V is 1 base shorter and J is 4 bases shorter, with 9 bases between their ends. From the germline V gene, CDR1 is WSHSY and CDR2 is SAAADI. The CDR3 spans 14 residues, from the cysteine through the phenylalanine. Only the CDR3 portion is preserved as DNA: 42 bases, with reading frame beginning at the first base. Focal radiation therapy combined with CTLA-4 blockade (ipilimumab) was tested in patients with chemo-refractory metastatic non-small-cell lung cancer. Comments on this clone: Its antigen remains undetermined. Base qualities are not recorded, but no much larger clone differs from it by a single base.

Library preparation was by the immunoSEQ multiplex PCR assay. TCRdb provides this immuneACCESS table in a form limited to in-frame rearrangements. Some clones are lacking; in checked studies, under half of them reflect an unresolved V gene, and why the rest are absent is not known. The sample has 55,000 to 80,000 clones on record, about nine tenths of them singletons. Together, the top ten hold over 35% of the sample. The sample consisted of peripheral blood, taken from a patient treated with radiotherapy plus ipilimumab. This clonotype was sampled from a human donor with non-small cell lung cancer that progressed on radiotherapy plus ipilimumab. The chain is encoded by TRBV10-2 joined to TRBJ2-3; the best D guess is TRBD2, with 5 bases matching. For the CDR3, the sequence is CASSEFLEADTQYF. Read as DNA, the sequence is TGCGCCAGCAGTGAGTTCTTGGAGGCAGATACGCAGTATTTT.